The 23 T cell receptor beta chains given below trace back to one sample, sequenced in a study of blood T cell repertoires in COVID-19. Data came from immunoSEQ multiplex PCR; TCRdb stores just in-frame clones and leaves some out. The data show 200,000 or so clones, 70% to 90% seen once. Sequenced material: peripheral blood. The receptors shown here come from a man in his forties or fifties with COVID-19, enrolled during active disease.

The chain couples TRBV6-6 to TRBJ2-7; D is unresolved. The CDR3 contains 12 residues. CDR1 and CDR2 (germline): MNHNY, SVGAGI (reference sequence). Trimming stripped 1 base from V and 2 bases from J, with 3 bases between. The CDR3 sequence is CASSYLTYEQYF. Written as DNA, the CDR3 is TGTGCCAGCAGTTACTTAACCTACGAGCAGTACTTC.

This clone appeared a single time. The rearrangement joins TRBV7-3 to TRBJ2-7; 8 nucleotides line up with TRBD2. Germline loops: CDR1 SGHTA, CDR2 FQGTGA. J was trimmed by 3 bases and V by 0 bases; bases with no gene match: 7. The length of the CDR3 is 16 residues. The CDR3, as DNA: TGTGCCAGCAGCTTAACGGCGGGAGGTGTCGTCTACGAGCAGTACTTC. The encoded protein is CASSLTAGGVVYEQYF.

This clone showed up many times. This chain links TRBV29-1 with TRBJ2-5; 11 bases line up with TRBD2. Per the germline V gene, CDR1 is SQVTM and CDR2 is ANQGSEA. This CDR3 spans 14 amino acids. With 4 bases clipped from V and 3 bases from J, the junction kept 4 bases outside the gene matches. Written as DNA, the CDR3 is TGCAGCGTTGTGACTAGCGGGGCAGAAGAGACCCAGTACTTC. This translates into CSVVTSGAEETQYF.

V usage is TRBV5-1 and J usage is TRBJ2-7; 8 nucleotides line up with TRBD2. This CDR3 spans 16 amino acids. V lost 0 bases, J lost 4 bases, and 9 bases stayed unmatched. Germline CDR1 reads SGHRS; CDR2 reads YFSETQ. CDR3 DNA sequence: TGCGCCAGCAGCTTGGGTGGAGCGGGAGTGACTTACGAGCAGTACTTC. It yields the protein CASSLGGAGVTYEQYF.

V is TRBV6-6 and J is TRBJ2-1; D perhaps matches TRBD2 (5 bases). Germline assignment: CDR1 MNHNY and CDR2 SVGAGI (reference sequence). V lost 6 bases and J 0 bases, leaving 18 bases between the germline ends. The CDR3 has 17 amino acids. Here the CDR3 DNA reads TGTGCCAGCAGCCGAGATGGTGCGGGTAGCTCCTACAATGAGCAGTTCTTC. Protein: CASSRDGAGSSYNEQFF.

The chain couples TRBV2 to TRBJ2-5, with 12 bases fitting TRBD2. Looked up from germline, CDR1 is SNHLY and CDR2 is FYNNEI. The ends lost 6 bases at V and 1 base at J; junction bases unmatched: 3. The CDR3 runs 15 residues. The CDR3 loop reads CASSQTSGGQETQYF. CDR3 DNA sequence: TGTGCCAGCAGCCAGACTAGCGGGGGCCAAGAGACCCAGTACTTC.

V is TRBV28 and J is TRBJ2-7; tentatively, D is TRBD1 (5 bases). V lost 8 bases and J lost 2, with 13 bases in between. The CDR3 length is 13 residues. The germline V gene encodes CDR1 MDHEN and CDR2 SYDVKM. CDR3: CASRTLQTYEQYF. CDR3 in DNA: TGTGCCAGCCGGACACTTCAAACCTACGAGCAGTACTTC.

The gene calls are TRBV30 and TRBJ2-7, with D maybe TRBD1 (5 bases). V lost 2 bases and J 5 bases, leaving 10 bases between the germline ends. Germline V gives CDR1 GTSNPN, CDR2 SVGIG (reference sequence). The CDR3 is 12 residues long. CDR3 DNA sequence: TGTGCCTGGAGTAGGGGTGCCCACGAGCAGTACTTC. Translating it yields CAWSRGAHEQYF. The full variable domain, completed using reference TRBV30 and TRBJ2-7, is SQTIHQWPATLVQPVGSPLSLECTVEGTSNPNLYWYRQAAGRGLQLLFYSVGIGQISSEVPQNLSASRPQDRQFILSSKKLLLSDSGFYLCAWSRGAHEQYFGPGTRLTVT.

As to this clone: This sample includes further DNA sequences coding for the same CDR3. This rearrangement joins TRBV9 to TRBJ2-2, with 7 bases lining up with TRBD2. After removal of 0 bases from V and 2 bases from J, the junction contained 1 base not matched to a gene. The CDR3 sequence is 15 residues long. The germline V gene encodes CDR1 SGDLS and CDR2 YYNGEE. The CDR3 coding sequence is TGTGCCAGCAGCGTAGCGGGAGGTAACACCGGGGAGCTGTTTTTT. This sequence encodes CASSVAGGNTGELFF.

J is TRBJ2-7 and V is TRBV5-4; D might be TRBD1 (6 bases). The CDR3 extends over 13 amino acids. Germline assignment: CDR1 SGHNT and CDR2 YYREEE (reference sequence). Trimming cost V 5 bases and J 7 bases, with 16 bases left between them. DNA for the CDR3: TGTGCCAGCAGTCCCGGGACACGGACAGAGCAGTACTTC. It yields the protein CASSPGTRTEQYF.

The chain combines TRBV11-1 with TRBJ1-2; 12 positions agree with TRBD1. Per the germline V gene, CDR1 is SGHAT and CDR2 is FQDESV (reference sequence). The CDR3 contains 16 residues. After removal of 5 bases from V and 6 bases from J, the junction contained 10 bases not matched to a gene. The CDR3 protein is CASSRYGTGGGDGYTF. DNA for the CDR3: TGTGCCAGCAGCCGATATGGGACAGGGGGCGGAGATGGCTACACCTTC.

The rearrangement uses TRBV24-1 and TRBJ2-1, with 10 bases lining up with TRBD1. CDR1 is KGHDR, CDR2 SFDVKD, per germline. The CDR3 runs to 15 residues. With 3 bases clipped from V and 8 bases from J, the junction kept 6 bases outside the gene matches. The CDR3 sequence: CATSDSGTGAYEQFF. In DNA form, the CDR3 reads TGTGCCACCAGTGATAGTGGGACAGGGGCCTATGAGCAGTTCTTC.

The chain is built from TRBV20-1 and TRBJ2-5, with no clear D. In germline, CDR1 is DFQATT, CDR2 SNEGSKA (reference sequence). Trimming removed 5 bases at V and 5 bases at J, with 6 bases between. This CDR3 spans 10 amino acids. The CDR3 sequence is CSAARETQYF. CDR3 nucleotide sequence: TGCAGTGCTGCCAGGGAGACCCAGTACTTC.

The V gene is TRBV4-1, the J gene TRBJ2-7, with no clear D. The CDR3 has 15 residues. From germline, CDR1 is MGHRA and CDR2 YSYEKL. Trimming shortened V by 0 bases and J by 2 bases, and 11 bases separated the two germline ends. CDR3 sequence reads: CASSQDGRQPYEQYF. The CDR3 DNA follows: TGCGCCAGCAGCCAAGATGGTCGACAACCCTACGAGCAGTACTTC.

The rearrangement links TRBV9 to TRBJ2-1; TRBD2 matches 11 bases. The CDR3 is 16 amino acids. Germline V gene data show CDR1 as SGDLS and CDR2 as YYNGEE. V trimming: 0 bases; J trimming: 7 bases; junction bases outside the gene matches: 6. In DNA form, the CDR3 reads TGTGCCAGCAGCGTAGGTAGCGGGGGGGCTGGGAATGAGCAGTTCTTC. Translating it yields CASSVGSGGAGNEQFF.

This clone is a singleton in its sample. J is TRBJ2-4 and V is TRBV12-5; D possibly corresponds to TRBD1 (7 bases). The length of the CDR3 is 16 residues. Deletions cut 6 bases from V and 4 bases from J, with 19 bases between. CDR1 and CDR2 (germline): LGHNT, FRNRAP. CDR3 residues: CASGIGGTATKNIQYF. DNA for the CDR3: TGTGCTAGTGGGATCGGCGGGACAGCCACGAAAAACATTCAGTACTTC.

The chain couples TRBV19 to TRBJ2-2; D is possibly TRBD1 (5 bases). The germline V gene encodes CDR1 LNHDA and CDR2 SQIVND (reference sequence). Between the trimmed V and J ends, which lost 6 bases and 4 bases, there was a span of 12 bases. The CDR3 extends over 14 amino acids. The CDR3 sequence: CASRRRDSTGELFF. The CDR3 nucleotides read TGTGCCAGTAGGCGCCGAGACAGCACCGGGGAGCTGTTTTTT.

The CDR3, as DNA: TGTGCCAGCAGTGACGGCGGGAGGGTAGATACGCAGTATTTT. It codes for CASSDGGRVDTQYF. This rearrangement joins TRBV6-1 to TRBJ2-3; TRBD2 matches 9 bases. The trim removed 3 bases at V and 5 bases at J, leaving 3 bases unmatched. Germline lookup yields CDR1 MNHNS and CDR2 SASEGT. This CDR3 contains 14 residues.

The chain is built from TRBV5-5 and TRBJ2-7; TRBD1 might be the D (6 bases). V was shortened by 0 bases and J by 1 base, with 8 bases between the two germline ends. The CDR3 is 14 amino acids. Germline V gene sequence: CDR1 SGHKS, CDR2 YYEKEE (reference sequence). The CDR3 here is CASSLDRDSYEQYF. In nucleotides, the CDR3 is TGTGCCAGCAGCTTGGACAGGGATTCCTACGAGCAGTACTTC. Full variable domain (missing parts from reference TRBV5-5 and TRBJ2-7): DAGVTQSPTHLIKTRGQQVTLRCSPISGHKSVSWYQQVLGQGPQFIFQYYEKEERGRGNFPDRFSARQFPNYSSELNVNALLLGDSALYLCASSLDRDSYEQYFGPGTRLTVT.

This rearrangement joins TRBV25-1 to TRBJ2-6, with a tentative D call TRBD1 (6 bases). The CDR3 runs to 16 residues. The V gene lost 4 bases and the J gene lost 0 bases, with 10 bases spanning the gap. The germline V gene encodes CDR1 MGHDK and CDR2 SYGVNS. As DNA, the CDR3 is TGTGCCAGCAGTGCCCCAGGGGTCTCTGGGGCCAACGTCCTGACTTTC. It is translated as CASSAPGVSGANVLTF.

This chain links TRBV5-1 with TRBJ2-6; 7 bases fit TRBD2. The CDR3 totals 17 residues. Trimming took 2 bases from V and 4 from J; bases not matched to a gene: 9. Looked up from germline, CDR1 is SGHRS and CDR2 is YFSETQ. In nucleotides, the CDR3 is TGCGCCAGCAGCTTCGGACTAGTCTCTTCGGGGGCCAACGTCCTGACTTTC. Its translation: CASSFGLVSSGANVLTF.

The chain recombines TRBV19 with TRBJ2-2; 10 positions match TRBD1. The CDR3 is 15 amino acids. The V gene's germline CDR1 is LNHDA and CDR2 SQIVND (reference sequence). The junction had 2 bases not matched to a gene; V was cut back by 1 base and J by 6 bases. The CDR3: CASSIGTGGSGELFF. Written as DNA, the CDR3 is TGTGCCAGTAGTATAGGGACAGGGGGGTCCGGGGAGCTGTTTTTT.

This clone was picked up one time. V is TRBV21-1 and J is TRBJ2-7; the table's D call of TRBD1 was not tested on the DNA. TRBV21-1 is an annotated pseudogene. There are 14 residues in the CDR3. The CDR3 region is CASSNRDREYEQYF. Here the CDR3 DNA reads TGTGCCAGCAGCAACCGGGACAGGGAGTACGAGCAGTACTTC.